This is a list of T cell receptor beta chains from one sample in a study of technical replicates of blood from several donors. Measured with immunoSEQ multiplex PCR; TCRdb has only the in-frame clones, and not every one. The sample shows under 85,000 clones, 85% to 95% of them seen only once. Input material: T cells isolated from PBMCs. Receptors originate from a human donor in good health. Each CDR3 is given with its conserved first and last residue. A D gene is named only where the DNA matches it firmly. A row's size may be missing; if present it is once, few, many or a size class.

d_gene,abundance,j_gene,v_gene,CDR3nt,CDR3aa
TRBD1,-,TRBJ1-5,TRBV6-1,TGTGCCAGCGACAGGGATAATTTGCCCCAGCATTTT,CASDRDNLPQHF
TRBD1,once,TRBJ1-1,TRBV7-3,TGTGCCAGCAGCCCACAGGGGTGGGGCACTGAAGCTTTCTTT,CASSPQGWGTEAFF
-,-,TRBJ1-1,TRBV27,TGTGCCAGCAGAGCAGGGACTGAAGCTTTCTTT,CASRAGTEAFF
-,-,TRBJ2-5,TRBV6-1,TGTGCCAGCACAGACAGGAGAGAGACCCAGTACTTC,CASTDRRETQYF
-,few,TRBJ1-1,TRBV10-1,TGCGCCAGCCCCAGGAAACAGGTTTCTAACACTGAAGCTTTCTTT,CASPRKQVSNTEAFF
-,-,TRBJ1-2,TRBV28,TGTGCCAGCACGTCGGGCTATGGCTACACCTTC,CASTSGYGYTF
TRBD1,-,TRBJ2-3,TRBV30,TGTGCCTGGACCCGACAGGGTGGCACAGATACGCAGTATTTT,CAWTRQGGTDTQYF
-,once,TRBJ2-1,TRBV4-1,TGCGCCAGCAGCCAAGGAGCCGGGGATGAGCAGTTCTTC,CASSQGAGDEQFF
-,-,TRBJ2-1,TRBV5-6,TGTGCCAGCAGCCGGAGCTCCTACAATGAGCAGTTCTTC,CASSRSSYNEQFF
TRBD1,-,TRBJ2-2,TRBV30,TGTGCCGAAGGGACAGGGGAACCCGGGGAGCTGTTTTTT,CAEGTGEPGELFF